Presented here are 11 T cell receptor beta chains from one specimen sequenced in a study of cytomegalovirus exposure and HLA in healthy donors. Primers: 60 Vbeta forward and 13 Jbeta reverse. TCRdb keeps only in-frame clones here, not all; method: immunoSEQ multiplex PCR. Counted here are about 150,000 clones, more than 70% occurring once; the ten biggest clones make up around 0.41%. Sequenced input: PBMCs. The receptors were gathered from a boy under 10 years old in good health and CMV-seronegative.

This sequence joins TRBV11-2 and TRBJ2-5; 7 bases match TRBD2. The V gene's germline CDR1 is SGHAT and CDR2 FQNNGV. The CDR3 loop spans 17 amino acids. The trim removed 4 bases at V and 5 bases at J, leaving 16 bases unmatched. CDR3 in amino acids: CASSSLYRGEGRETQYF. CDR3 DNA sequence: TGTGCCAGCAGCTCCCTCTACAGAGGGGAGGGGCGCGAGACCCAGTACTTC. Full variable domain (missing parts from reference TRBV11-2 and TRBJ2-5): EAGVAQSPRYKIIEKRQSVAFWCNPISGHATLYWYQQILGQGPKLLIQFQNNGVVDDSQLPKDRFSAERLKGVDSTLKIQPAKLEDSAVYLCASSSLYRGEGRETQYFGPGTRLLVL.

Only a few counts were recorded for this clone. The chain uses TRBV29-1 and TRBJ2-7; D remains ambiguous. V was cut by 5 bases and J by 2 bases, with 13 bases left in between. The germline gives CDR1 SQVTM, CDR2 ANQGSEA. This CDR3 has 13 residues. DNA for the CDR3: TGCAGCGTTTTCCTACAGCTGGCCTACGAGCAGTACTTC. Amino acids: CSVFLQLAYEQYF.

The gene calls are TRBV28 and TRBJ1-3; the D gene is possibly TRBD1 (6 bases). V shed 1 base and J shed 4 bases, with 11 bases lying between them. From germline, CDR1 is MDHEN and CDR2 SYDVKM. The CDR3 is made up of 15 amino acids. CDR3 nucleotide sequence: TGTGCCAGCAGTTTATTGGCAGGGGTGGGAAACACCATATATTTT. Translation gives CASSLLAGVGNTIYF.

The chain has TRBV11-3 and TRBJ2-7; 11 bases fit TRBD2. Losses at the gene ends were 5 bases for V and 7 bases for J; bases not matched to a gene: 10. This CDR3 has 15 residues. The V gene's germline CDR1 is SGHNT and CDR2 YENEEA. DNA for the CDR3: TGTGCCAGCAGCCGTCAACTAGCGGGAGAGGGGGAGCAGTACTTC. This translates into CASSRQLAGEGEQYF.

The chain links TRBV6-6 to TRBJ2-3, with TRBD2 matching 9 bases. Germline CDR1 is MNHNY and CDR2 is SVGAGI (reference sequence). V shed 6 bases and J 2 bases; nucleotides not matched to a gene: 6. The CDR3 consists of 15 residues. The DNA of the CDR3 is TGTGCCAGCAGAAACGGGACTAGCTTCACAGATACGCAGTATTTT. Translating it yields CASRNGTSFTDTQYF.

V is TRBV30 and J is TRBJ2-7, with D perhaps TRBD2 (5 bases). This CDR3 has 11 residues. Trimming cost V 7 bases and J 2 bases, with 9 bases left between them. Per germline, CDR1 GTSNPN and CDR2 SVGIG (reference sequence). The CDR3 region has the DNA TGTGCCTCCACAGCGGCCTACGAGCAGTACTTC. Encoded protein: CASTAAYEQYF.

The chain joins TRBV10-2 to TRBJ2-4, with D possibly matching TRBD1 (6 bases). Trimming pared 2 bases from V and 4 bases from J, leaving 9 bases between. The CDR3 runs 14 residues. Germline V gives CDR1 WSHSY, CDR2 SAAADI. The CDR3 sequence is CASSEQGIKNIQYF. The CDR3, as DNA: TGCGCCAGCAGTGAGCAGGGGATAAAAAACATTCAGTACTTC.

This chain joins TRBV29-1 and TRBJ2-3; 9 bases are shared with TRBD1. Germline V gives CDR1 SQVTM, CDR2 ANQGSEA. The trim removed 6 bases at V and 3 bases at J, leaving 7 bases unmatched. The CDR3 totals 14 residues. CDR3 amino acids: CSVETGGRTDTQYF. The CDR3 DNA reads TGCAGCGTGGAGACAGGGGGGCGGACAGATACGCAGTATTTT.

This clone was found a few times. The rearrangement joins TRBV5-1 to TRBJ1-3, with D uncertain. Trimming removed 1 base at V and 0 bases at J, with 8 bases between. The germline CDR1 and CDR2 sequences are SGHRS and YFSETQ. This CDR3 contains 15 residues. The DNA of the CDR3 is TGCGCCAGCAGCTTGTGGGCAGCCTCTGGAAACACCATATATTTT. This codes for CASSLWAASGNTIYF.

J is TRBJ2-7 and V is TRBV27; the D is unclear. Germline CDR1 and CDR2: MNHEY and SMNVEV (reference sequence). V was shortened by 8 bases and J by 3 bases, with 14 bases between the two germline ends. This CDR3 is built from 13 residues. CDR3 in amino acids: CASGPEWLYEQYF. The CDR3 DNA reads TGTGCCAGCGGCCCTGAATGGCTCTACGAGCAGTACTTC.

This chain uses TRBV28 with TRBJ2-7, with 12 bases lining up with TRBD1. Unmatched junction bases numbered 3, after V lost 3 bases and J lost 6 bases. Germline V gene lookup returns CDR1 MDHEN and CDR2 SYDVKM. The CDR3 is 14 residues long. CDR3 bases: TGTGCCAGCAGTTTCCGGGACAGGGGGCTCGAGCAGTACTTC. Protein sequence: CASSFRDRGLEQYF.